The clone carrying this TCR beta chain was seen ten or more times. Stated time point: newly diagnosed GD, antithyroid drugs for less than 3 months. PBMC RNA was the source of the TCR library. Looked up from germline, CDR1 is SGHAT and CDR2 is FQNNGV. The CDR3 extends over 15 amino acids. Trimming removed 3 bases from V and 7 bases from J, with 18 bases in between. This entry belongs to a study of regulatory T cells in long-lasting Graves disease. The authors built TCR beta libraries using iRepertoire HTBI primers and Arm-PCR of CDR3 regions. TCRdb reprocessed the multiplex PCR reads via MiXCR and lists one record per CDR3 protein. The data show around 400,000 distinct CDR3 sequences, with 10% to 15% seen just once and about 19% held by the top ten. A further study also used this sample, focusing on T cells in Graves' hyperthyroidism and ophthalmopathy.

The chain carries TRBV11-2 and TRBJ1-2; D ambiguous. The clonotype originates from a woman younger than 30 with Graves disease. Material: peripheral blood mononuclear cells (PBMCs), obtained at new diagnosis, from a patient treated with antithyroid drugs. The CDR3 bases are TGTGCCAGCAGCTTGGGCCGCGGCGGAAAAGGTGGCTACACCTTC. Amino acid sequence: CASSLGRGGKGGYTF.